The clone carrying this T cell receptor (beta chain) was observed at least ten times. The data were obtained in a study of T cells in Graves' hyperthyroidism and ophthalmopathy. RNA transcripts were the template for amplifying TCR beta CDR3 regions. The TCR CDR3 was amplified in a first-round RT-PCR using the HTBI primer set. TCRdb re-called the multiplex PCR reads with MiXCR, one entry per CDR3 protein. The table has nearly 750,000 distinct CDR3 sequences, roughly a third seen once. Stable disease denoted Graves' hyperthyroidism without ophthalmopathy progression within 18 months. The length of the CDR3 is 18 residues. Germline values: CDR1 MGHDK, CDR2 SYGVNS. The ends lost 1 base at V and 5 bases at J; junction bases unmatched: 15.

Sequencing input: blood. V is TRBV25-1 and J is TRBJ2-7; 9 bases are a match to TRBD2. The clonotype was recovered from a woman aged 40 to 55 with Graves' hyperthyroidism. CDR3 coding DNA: TGTGCCAGCAGTGAATTTCAACCGGCGGGAGGGCCAAAGGACGAGCAGTACTTC. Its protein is CASSEFQPAGGPKDEQYF.